Listed here are 18 T cell receptor beta chains from one sample, sequenced in a study of T cells in tuberculosis. Stated time point: new active TB diagnosis, blood taken before or within 7 days of starting treatment. Profiling relied on immunoSEQ multiplex PCR, and the TCRdb table lists in-frame clones only, not all of them. Of 30,000 to 35,000 clones in the sample, around 93% were seen once. The specimen was PBMCs, collected at tuberculosis diagnosis. The receptors derive from an adult with tuberculosis.

CDR3 loop: CASSTLDSSNQPQHF. The CDR3 coding sequence is TGTGCCAGTAGTACCCTAGACAGTAGCAATCAGCCCCAGCATTTT. The chain has TRBV19 and TRBJ1-5, with D maybe TRBD1 (5 bases). CDR1 and CDR2 (germline): LNHDA, SQIVND (reference sequence). This CDR3 has 15 residues. V lost 4 bases and J lost 0, with 10 bases in between.

CDR3 protein: CASSQGYRNYGYTF. The CDR3 DNA reads TGTGCCAGCTCACAGGGGTATCGGAACTATGGCTACACCTTC. This rearrangement joins TRBV28 to TRBJ1-2, with 7 nucleotides matching TRBD1. CDR1 and CDR2 from the germline V gene are MDHEN and SYDVKM. Losses at the gene ends were 8 bases for V and 2 bases for J; bases not matched to a gene: 8. CDR3 length: 14 residues.

The chain links TRBV5-1 to TRBJ2-3; tentative D call: TRBD2 (6 bases). Trimming removed 5 bases at V and 3 bases at J, with 13 bases between. The germline V gene has CDR1 SGHRS and CDR2 YFSETQ. This CDR3 is built from 14 residues. CDR3 amino acids: CASRGGLGTDTQYF. The CDR3, as DNA: TGCGCCAGCAGGGGGGGTTTGGGAACAGATACGCAGTATTTT.

The chain employs TRBV5-1 and TRBJ2-5; TRBD2 agrees at 10 bases. CDR3 size: 16 residues. J was trimmed by 5 bases and V by 0 bases; bases with no gene match: 7. Germline lookup yields CDR1 SGHRS and CDR2 YFSETQ. CDR3 region: CASSLVAAGGWETQYF. CDR3 bases: TGCGCCAGCAGCTTGGTGGCAGCGGGGGGGTGGGAGACCCAGTACTTC.

There are a few counts of this clone. The CDR3 protein is CASSSYRGGQGSYNSPLHF. The CDR3 DNA is TGTGCCAGCAGCTCCTACCGGGGGGGACAGGGCTCCTATAATTCACCCCTCCACTTT. The chain links TRBV11-2 to TRBJ1-6; 9 bases fit TRBD1. There are 19 residues in the CDR3. V lost 4 bases and J lost 0; bases outside the gene matches: 10. Germline CDR1 SGHAT, CDR2 FQNNGV.

The chain has TRBV6-5 and TRBJ2-2; 11 nucleotides align to TRBD2. Germline lookup yields CDR1 MNHEY and CDR2 SVGAGI. V shed 2 bases, J shed 6 bases, and the junction held 5 bases outside the gene matches. This CDR3 is 16 amino acids long. CDR3 coding DNA: TGTGCCAGCAGTTACGCGACTAGCGGGGTATCCGGGGAGCTGTTTTTT. Amino acid sequence: CASSYATSGVSGELFF.

V and J are TRBV28 and TRBJ1-4; 10 positions match TRBD1. Germline V gives CDR1 MDHEN, CDR2 SYDVKM. The CDR3 is made up of 14 amino acids. V lost 4 bases to trimming and J lost 6 bases; unmatched junction nucleotides: 2. CDR3 amino acids: CASSSGQGDEKLFF. As DNA, the CDR3 is TGTGCCAGCAGTTCCGGACAGGGGGATGAAAAACTGTTTTTT.

The V gene is TRBV23-1, the J gene TRBJ2-6; 8 nucleotides agree with TRBD1. TRBV23-1 is flagged as an ORF with uncertain function. The V gene end was trimmed by 0 bases and the J gene end by 3 bases; junction bases not matched to a gene: 19. The CDR3 is 22 amino acids. The CDR3 loop is CASSQSQLVIATGGFGANVLTF. CDR3 sequence (DNA): TGCGCCAGCAGTCAATCTCAATTGGTGATCGCTACAGGGGGATTTGGGGCCAACGTCCTGACTTTC.

V usage is TRBV4-1 and J usage is TRBJ2-7; no reliable D call. CDR1 is MGHRA, CDR2 YSYEKL, per germline. This CDR3 contains 15 residues. Between the trimmed V and J ends, which lost 4 bases and 2 bases, there was a span of 15 bases. CDR3 in amino acids: CASSPYFDLTYEQYV. The CDR3, as DNA: TGCGCCAGCAGCCCATACTTCGACTTGACCTACGAGCAGTACGTC.

The rearrangement joins TRBV9 to TRBJ1-6, with D hard to call. CDR1 and CDR2 (germline): SGDLS, YYNGEE. Deletions cut 0 bases from V and 9 bases from J, with 4 bases between. The CDR3 is made up of 12 amino acids. The CDR3 protein is CASSVGSSPLHF. In nucleotides, the CDR3 is TGTGCCAGCAGCGTAGGGAGTTCACCCCTCCACTTT.

The chain uses TRBV27 and TRBJ1-2; TRBD1 is a possible D gene (5 bases). CDR3 length equals 15 residues. The germline gives CDR1 MNHEY, CDR2 SMNVEV (reference sequence). V lost 3 bases and J 0 bases, leaving 11 bases between the germline ends. CDR3 nucleotides: TGTGCCAGCAGTTTCCGGGGGAGAGCTAACTATGGCTACACCTTC. Translated, it gives CASSFRGRANYGYTF.

V and J are TRBV11-2 and TRBJ2-1; 10 bases line up with TRBD2. Germline V CDR1 and CDR2: SGHAT, FQNNGV. V lost 5 bases, J lost 3 bases, and 7 bases stayed unmatched. The CDR3 runs to 16 residues. The CDR3 nucleotides read TGTGCCAGCAGCCTGAGACTAGCGGGCAGCTACAATGAGCAGTTCTTC. This sequence encodes CASSLRLAGSYNEQFF.

The chain is built from TRBV5-6 and TRBJ2-4; D is unresolved. Germline CDR1 reads SGHDT; CDR2 reads YYEEEE. There are 15 residues in the CDR3. The V end was cut by 2 bases, the J end by 0 bases, with 9 bases between. This CDR3 is CASSLKHLAKNIQYF. As DNA, the CDR3 is TGTGCCAGCAGCTTAAAACATTTAGCCAAAAACATTCAGTACTTC.

CDR3 amino acids: CASTLDGGAFF. The CDR3 bases are TGTGCCAGCACCCTTGACGGGGGAGCTTTCTTT. V is TRBV5-5 and J is TRBJ1-1; D perhaps matches TRBD1 (5 bases). The ends were cut back, 6 bases at V and 10 bases at J, with 13 bases in the middle. The CDR3 runs 11 residues. The germline V gene encodes CDR1 SGHKS and CDR2 YYEKEE (reference sequence).

The chain links TRBV5-1 to TRBJ1-2; TRBD1 aligns across 7 bases. V lost 0 bases to trimming and J lost 6 bases; unmatched junction nucleotides: 8. The germline V gene has CDR1 SGHRS and CDR2 YFSETQ. CDR3 length: 15 residues. CDR3 bases: TGCGCCAGCAGCTTGGGGGCAGGGGGTCGAGATGGCTACACCTTC. Its translation is CASSLGAGGRDGYTF.

The J gene is TRBJ2-3, the V gene TRBV2; 9 bases match TRBD2. Trimming at V came to 9 bases and at J to 0 bases, leaving 7 bases not matched to a gene. Germline V CDR1 and CDR2: SNHLY, FYNNEI. The CDR3 has 15 residues. The CDR3 sequence: CARKTSGASTDTQYF. DNA of the CDR3: TGTGCCAGGAAGACTAGCGGAGCCAGCACAGATACGCAGTATTTT.

This chain links TRBV15 with TRBJ2-7; TRBD2 agrees at 7 bases. V lost 5 bases to trimming and J lost 7 bases; unmatched junction nucleotides: 11. This CDR3 is 14 amino acids long. The germline gives CDR1 LNHNV, CDR2 YYDKDF (reference sequence). The CDR3 spells CATSELGGVPEQYF. The CDR3 region has the DNA TGTGCCACCAGCGAATTGGGGGGGGTCCCGGAGCAGTACTTC.

The chain couples TRBV30 to TRBJ2-6; unclear D gene. Trimming took 0 bases from V and 2 from J, leaving 8 bases between them. Germline V lookup: CDR1 GTSNPN, CDR2 SVGIG (reference sequence). The CDR3 length is 15 residues. The CDR3 region has the DNA TGTGCCTGGAGTGTAAAGAGTCCTGGGGCCAACGTCCTGACTTTC. Encoded protein: CAWSVKSPGANVLTF.